This paragraph covers one T cell receptor beta chain sequence. Germline-derived CDR1 and CDR2 are MNHNY and SVGAGI (reference sequence). V gave up 0 bases and J gave up 7 bases; unmatched junction bases: 10. This CDR3 is 16 amino acids long. The source of the sample is a study of blood T cell repertoires in COVID-19. Profiled with immunoSEQ multiplex PCR; TCRdb holds only in-frame clones, not every one. The table records roughly 63,000 clones, approximately 88% of them present only once. Sequences were obtained from peripheral blood. The receptor's source is a human donor in a cohort sampled during active COVID-19. This chain links TRBV6-6 with TRBJ2-3; TRBD2 matches 7 bases. CDR3 loop: CASSYSTQRDAHTQYF. CDR3 coding DNA: TGTGCCAGCAGTTACTCGACTCAGCGGGATGCCCATACGCAGTATTTT.